This T cell receptor beta chain was sequenced in a study of blood T cell repertoires in COVID-19. Original analysis: Quantification of nucleated cells was approximated via reference gene primer amplification. The method was immunoSEQ multiplex PCR; TCRdb's version includes in-frame clones alone and lacks a portion of them. V and J calls and clone size come straight from that table; D and trimming were deduced from the DNA. In the table there are some 170,000 clones, 75% to 85% of which are singletons. Recruitment covered about two dozen US areas and drew participants whose ages spanned roughly 18 to 100 years. Participant-given clinical history determined each cohort assignment. The CDR3 has 14 residues. Germline-derived CDR1 and CDR2 are SGHKS and YYEKEE (reference sequence). V dropped 4 bases and J dropped 6 bases, with 11 bases sitting between them.

Input material: PBMCs or T cells enriched from blood (not recorded which). The sequence was obtained from a man aged 50 or older who had recovered from COVID-19. The chain couples TRBV5-5 to TRBJ1-6; no firm D call. CDR3 bases: TGTGCCAGCAGCCCAGATACCTTTAATTCACCCCTCCACTTT. This translates into CASSPDTFNSPLHF.